This section outlines one T cell receptor beta chain sequence together with its context. V was clipped by 4 bases and J by 2 bases; unmatched bases: 6. This CDR3 spans 15 amino acids. CDR1 is SGHVS and CDR2 is FQNEAQ in the germline V gene. This sample is drawn from a study of blood T cell repertoires in COVID-19. For the study at large: Sites across the United States, Italy and Spain contributed samples from acute and convalescent COVID-19.

Measured with immunoSEQ multiplex PCR; TCRdb has only the in-frame clones, and not every one. The table lists around 56,000 clones, about nine tenths of them singletons. Sequencing was done on a sample of peripheral blood. The clonotype originates from an elderly man with acute or convalescent COVID-19. The rearrangement links TRBV7-8 to TRBJ1-2; the match to TRBD1 covers 8 bases. The CDR3 DNA sequence: TGTGCCAGCAGCTCAAGGACAGGGCCGAACTATGGCTACACCTTC. Translated: CASSSRTGPNYGYTF. The full variable domain, completed using reference TRBV7-8 and TRBJ1-2, is GAGVSQSPRYKVAKRGQDVALRCDPISGHVSLFWYQQALGQGPEFLTYFQNEAQLDKSGLPSDRFFAERPEGSVSTLKIQRTQQEDSAVYLCASSSRTGPNYGYTFGSGTRLTVV.